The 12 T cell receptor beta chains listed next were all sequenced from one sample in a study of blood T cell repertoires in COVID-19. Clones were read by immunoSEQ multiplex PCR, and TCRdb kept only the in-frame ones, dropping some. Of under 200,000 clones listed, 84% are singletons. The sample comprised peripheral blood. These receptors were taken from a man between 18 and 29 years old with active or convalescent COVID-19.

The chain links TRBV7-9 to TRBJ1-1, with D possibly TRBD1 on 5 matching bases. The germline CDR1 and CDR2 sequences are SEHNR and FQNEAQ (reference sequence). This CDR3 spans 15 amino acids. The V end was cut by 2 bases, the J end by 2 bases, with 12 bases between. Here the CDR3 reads CASSLPGKLNTEAFF. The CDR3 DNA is TGTGCCAGCAGCTTACCAGGGAAGCTAAACACTGAAGCTTTCTTT.

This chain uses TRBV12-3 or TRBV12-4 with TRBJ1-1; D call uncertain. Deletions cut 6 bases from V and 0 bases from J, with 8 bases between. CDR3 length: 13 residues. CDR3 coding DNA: TGTGCCAGCAGGGCCTCCATGAACACTGAAGCTTTCTTT. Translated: CASRASMNTEAFF.

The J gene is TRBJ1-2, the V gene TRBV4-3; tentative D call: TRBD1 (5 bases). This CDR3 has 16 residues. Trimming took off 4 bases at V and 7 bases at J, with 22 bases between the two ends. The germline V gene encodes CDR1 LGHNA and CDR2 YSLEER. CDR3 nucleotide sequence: TGCGCCAGCAGCCGAACGACTGGCCCCACGGGGGGTGGCTACACCTTC. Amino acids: CASSRTTGPTGGGYTF.

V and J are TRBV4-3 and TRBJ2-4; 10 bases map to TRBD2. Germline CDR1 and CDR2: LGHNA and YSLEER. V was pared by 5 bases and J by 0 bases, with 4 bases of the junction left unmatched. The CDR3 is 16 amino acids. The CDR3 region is CASSTRLAGAKNIQYF. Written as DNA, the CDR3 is TGCGCCAGCAGCACTCGACTAGCGGGAGCCAAAAACATTCAGTACTTC.

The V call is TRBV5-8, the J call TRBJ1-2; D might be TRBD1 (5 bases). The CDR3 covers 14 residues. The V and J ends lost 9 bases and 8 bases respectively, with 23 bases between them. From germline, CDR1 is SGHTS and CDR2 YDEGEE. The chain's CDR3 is CAIRAPGKDLGYTF. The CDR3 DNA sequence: TGTGCCATCCGGGCGCCAGGGAAGGATTTAGGCTACACCTTC.

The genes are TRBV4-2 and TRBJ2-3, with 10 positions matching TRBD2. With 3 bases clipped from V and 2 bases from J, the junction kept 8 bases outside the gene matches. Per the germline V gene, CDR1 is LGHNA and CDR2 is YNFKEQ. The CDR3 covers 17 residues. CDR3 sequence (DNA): TGTGCCAGCAGCCAGATCGGTAGCGGGGGGCCCACAGATACGCAGTATTTT. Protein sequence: CASSQIGSGGPTDTQYF.

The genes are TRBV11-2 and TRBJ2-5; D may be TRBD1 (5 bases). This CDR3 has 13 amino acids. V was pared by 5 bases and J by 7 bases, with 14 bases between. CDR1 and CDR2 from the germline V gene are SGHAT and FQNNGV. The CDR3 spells CASSITSRGTQYF. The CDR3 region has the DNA TGTGCCAGCAGCATAACCTCTAGGGGGACCCAGTACTTC.

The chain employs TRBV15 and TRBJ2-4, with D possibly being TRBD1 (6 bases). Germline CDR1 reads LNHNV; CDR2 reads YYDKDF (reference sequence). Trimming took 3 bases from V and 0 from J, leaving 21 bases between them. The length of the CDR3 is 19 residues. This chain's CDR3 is CATSSTGTSGTLAKNIQYF. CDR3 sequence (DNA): TGTGCCACCAGCAGCACCGGGACATCAGGAACACTAGCCAAAAACATTCAGTACTTC.

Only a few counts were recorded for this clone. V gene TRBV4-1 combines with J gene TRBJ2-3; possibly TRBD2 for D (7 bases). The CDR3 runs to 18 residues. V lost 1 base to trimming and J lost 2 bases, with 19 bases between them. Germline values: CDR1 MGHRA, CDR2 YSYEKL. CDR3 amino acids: CASSQGRMRGGHTDTQYF. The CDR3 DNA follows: TGCGCCAGCAGCCAAGGACGAATGAGGGGGGGGCACACAGATACGCAGTATTTT.

CDR3: CASSPRPGQGTQPQHF. CDR3 coding DNA: TGCGCCAGCAGCCCTCGGCCGGGACAGGGGACTCAGCCCCAGCATTTT. The chain links TRBV5-1 to TRBJ1-5, with TRBD1 identical over 10 bases. This CDR3 has 16 amino acids. V was pared by 4 bases and J by 6 bases, with 10 bases of the junction left unmatched. Germline-derived CDR1 and CDR2 are SGHRS and YFSETQ.

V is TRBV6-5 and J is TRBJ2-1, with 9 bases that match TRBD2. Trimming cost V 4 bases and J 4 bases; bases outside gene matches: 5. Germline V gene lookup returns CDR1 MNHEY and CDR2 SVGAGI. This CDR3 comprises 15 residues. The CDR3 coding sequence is TGTGCCAGCAGTTCCATTAGCGGGGGTTACAATGAGCAGTTCTTC. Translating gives CASSSISGGYNEQFF.

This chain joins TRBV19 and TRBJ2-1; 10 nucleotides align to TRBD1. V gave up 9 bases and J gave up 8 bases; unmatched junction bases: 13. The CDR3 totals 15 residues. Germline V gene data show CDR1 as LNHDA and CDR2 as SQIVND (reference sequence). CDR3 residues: CASTPGTGAEDEQFF. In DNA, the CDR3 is TGTGCCAGCACTCCCGGGACAGGGGCCGAAGATGAGCAGTTCTTC.